Listed below are T cell receptor beta chains from one sample, sequenced in a study of PD-L1 blockade in urothelial cancer. Clones were sequenced by immunoSEQ multiplex PCR, and TCRdb holds only the in-frame ones, with some missing. The sample has some 66,000 clones; around 88% are singletons. The sample was PBMCs, taken around atezolizumab (anti-PD-L1) treatment. The receptors were sampled from a man between 60 and 75 years old with urothelial cancer. Each CDR3 is given with its conserved first and last residue. The order of the fields is J gene, CDR3 length, V gene, D gene, clone size, CDR3 DNA, CDR3 protein. A D gene is named only where the DNA matches it firmly. Some rows have no size entry. The others give once, few or many, or a class for an expanded clone.

TRBJ2-3	13	TRBV5-6	.	.	TGTGCCAGCAGCTTGAAGGCGGAAGGTACGCAGTATTTT	CASSLKAEGTQYF
TRBJ2-1	15	TRBV6-5	TRBD2	.	TGTGCCAGCAGTTATAGCGGGGGGCTTTACAATGAGCAGTTCTTC	CASSYSGGLYNEQFF
TRBJ2-6	15	TRBV7-9	.	few	TGTGCCAGCAGCCGGGTTATCTCTGGGGCCAACGTCCTGACTTTC	CASSRVISGANVLTF
TRBJ1-3	15	TRBV2	.	.	TGTGCCAGTGGGAGACTGGACAGTCGTGCAAACACCATATATTTT	CASGRLDSRANTIYF
TRBJ1-6	15	TRBV6-5	.	once	TGTGCCAGCAGTTACCGGGGGGGGCGCGGTTCACCCCTCCACTTT	CASSYRGGRGSPLHF
TRBJ1-6	13	TRBV11-3	.	.	TGTGCCAGCAGCCTTAGGCGGGATTCACCCCTCCACTTT	CASSLRRDSPLHF
TRBJ1-5	18	TRBV7-2	.	.	TGTGCCAGCAGCCTCAGGGGCCTCACCCCCTATAGCAATCAGCCCCAGCATTTT	CASSLRGLTPYSNQPQHF
TRBJ1-6	14	TRBV27	.	.	TGTGCCAGCAGTTCACAGGGTGGGAATTCACCCCTCCACTTT	CASSSQGGNSPLHF
TRBJ2-3	16	TRBV9	.	.	TGTGCCAGCAGCGCACCGAACCGGGACAACACAGATACGCAGTATTTT	CASSAPNRDNTDTQYF
TRBJ1-1	13	TRBV6-1	.	few	TGTGCCAGCAGTATACAGGTTGGCACTGAAGCTTTCTTT	CASSIQVGTEAFF
TRBJ2-7	17	TRBV5-1	TRBD2	.	TGCGCCAGCAGCTTCTTAGCGGGTAGGGCTCTGGGCTACGAGCAGTACTTC	CASSFLAGRALGYEQYF
TRBJ2-1	13	TRBV5-1	TRBD2	.	TGCGCCAGCAGCTTGGACGGGGGGAATGAGCAGTTCTTC	CASSLDGGNEQFF
TRBJ1-5	13	TRBV6-1	.	.	TGTGCCAGCAGTGAGGTTCAGGATCAGCCCCAGCATTTT	CASSEVQDQPQHF
TRBJ2-6	17	TRBV7-2	TRBD1	.	TGTGCCAGCAGGAGGACAGGGCCCTTCTCTGGGGCCAACGTCCTGACTTTC	CASRRTGPFSGANVLTF
TRBJ2-3	14	TRBV7-8	TRBD2	.	TGTGCCAGCAAAGGAGCGGGGGGGAGCAGTACGCAGTATTTT	CASKGAGGSSTQYF
TRBJ1-1	15	TRBV9	.	.	TGTGCCAGCAGCGTAGATATCGGGGGGCCCTCTGAAGCTTTCTTT	CASSVDIGGPSEAFF
TRBJ2-5	13	TRBV11-3	.	.	TGTGCCAGCAGTCGACAGGTCCAAGAGACCCAGTACTTC	CASSRQVQETQYF
TRBJ2-5	16	TRBV9	TRBD1	.	TGTGCCAGCAGCTCAGGGACAGGGACCATGCAAGAGACCCAGTACTTC	CASSSGTGTMQETQYF
TRBJ2-7	15	TRBV7-3	TRBD2	.	TGTGCCAGCAGCTTAAATGGCGGGGGGGCGTACGAGCAGTACTTC	CASSLNGGGAYEQYF
TRBJ1-5	16	TRBV5-1	.	.	TGCGCCAGCAGCTTGGATGCAGGGGCCTTAAATCAGCCCCAGCATTTT	CASSLDAGALNQPQHF
TRBJ2-7	12	TRBV14	.	.	TGTGCCAGCAGCGAACAGGACTACGAGCAGTACTTC	CASSEQDYEQYF
TRBJ2-1	16	TRBV15	TRBD2	.	TGTGCCACCAGCAGTCCAGCGGCTACTAGCGCTAATGAGCAGTTCTTC	CATSSPAATSANEQFF
TRBJ2-1	16	TRBV5-1	.	.	TGCGCCAGCAGCTTGGAGCTATTTGGCAGGGTCGATGAGCAGTTCTTC	CASSLELFGRVDEQFF
TRBJ1-3	16	TRBV5-5	.	.	TGTGCCAGCACCTGGTCAAGGGGCGTCTCTGGAAACACCATATATTTT	CASTWSRGVSGNTIYF
TRBJ2-7	13	TRBV7-2	.	.	TGTGCCAGTAGCTTCGGGACACTCTACGAGCAGTACTTC	CASSFGTLYEQYF
TRBJ1-2	14	TRBV30	TRBD1	.	TGTGCCTGGAGTGTACAGGGGGTGAACTATGGCTACACCTTC	CAWSVQGVNYGYTF
TRBJ1-2	14	TRBV25-1	.	.	TGTGCCAGCAGTGCCCCGACAGAAAACTATGGCTACACCTTC	CASSAPTENYGYTF